This T cell receptor (beta chain) was sequenced in a study of blood T cell repertoires in COVID-19. V shed 5 bases and J shed 4 bases, with 12 bases lying between them. Germline assignment: CDR1 SEHNR and CDR2 FQNEAQ (reference sequence). This CDR3 comprises 14 residues. This clone has a handful of counts. Profiled with immunoSEQ multiplex PCR; TCRdb holds only in-frame clones, not every one. The sample holds some 270,000 clones, approximately 84% seen once. This TCR came from a woman aged 45-60 years who had been exposed to COVID-19. The specimen sequenced was PBMCs or T cells enriched from blood (not recorded which). V usage is TRBV7-9 and J usage is TRBJ1-5; TRBD1 might be the D (6 bases). This CDR3 is CASSVDSVNQPQHF. CDR3 bases: TGTGCCAGCAGCGTGGACAGTGTAAATCAGCCCCAGCATTTT.